These 3 T cell receptor beta chains were all obtained from the same sample, sequenced in a study of shared clonotypes between healthy human individuals. The protocol was immunoSEQ multiplex PCR, while the TCRdb copy is restricted to in-frame clones and leaves out a portion. The repertoire consists of some 2,100,000 clones, with more than 85% occurring once and the leading ten covering approximately 1.7%. Naive CD8 cells lacked CD45RO and underwent positive selection for CCR7, leaving out terminally differentiated effector memory CD45RA+ cells. The sample taken for sequencing was naive CD8+ T cells from PBMCs. The receptors were sampled from a man younger than 35 in good health. Some clones in this sample may be carry-over from other donors' samples.

V gene TRBV7-6 combines with J gene TRBJ1-5, with 8 bases identical to TRBD1. The V and J ends lost 5 bases and 6 bases, in that order; junction bases with no gene match: 9. Germline V lookup: CDR1 SGHVS, CDR2 FNYEAQ. This CDR3 is built from 15 residues. Written as DNA, the CDR3 is TGTGCCAGCAGCCCATCCCAGGGGGCCGGTCAGCCCCAGCATTTT. Translating gives CASSPSQGAGQPQHF.

The J gene is TRBJ2-7, the V gene TRBV9; D call uncertain. CDR1 is SGDLS and CDR2 is YYNGEE in the germline V gene. The CDR3 extends over 15 amino acids. Trimming shortened V by 0 bases and J by 2 bases, and 12 bases separated the two germline ends. CDR3 DNA sequence: TGTGCCAGCAGCGTAGGTGCAGCTTTGACCTACGAGCAGTACTTC. Translated, it gives CASSVGAALTYEQYF.

Here the CDR3 reads CASRTGQGAGQPQHF. Here the CDR3 DNA reads TGTGCCAGCAGGACGGGACAGGGGGCCGGGCAGCCCCAGCATTTT. The rearrangement links TRBV2 to TRBJ1-5; TRBD1 matches 12 bases. The CDR3 extends over 15 amino acids. Looked up from germline, CDR1 is SNHLY and CDR2 is FYNNEI. V was pared by 6 bases and J by 7 bases, with 7 bases of the junction left unmatched.